One sample yielded the 24 T cell receptor beta chains listed below, sequenced in a study of patients and donors after allogeneic stem cell transplantation. TCRdb reprocessed the RT-PCR reads via MiXCR and lists one record per CDR3 protein. The table has about 96,000 distinct CDR3 sequences, about 48% seen once. The sequenced sample was blood, either unsorted or a sorted T cell fraction (not recorded which). The origin of the receptors is a human donor who was either an allogeneic HSCT recipient or a stem cell or donor lymphocyte infusion donor (not recorded which). It is not recorded whose cells these are; they may come from a transplant donor.

The rearrangement links TRBV6-1 to TRBJ2-5; D is unclear. This CDR3 has 11 residues. Trimming removed 7 bases at V and 5 bases at J, with 8 bases between. Per germline, CDR1 MNHNS and CDR2 SASEGT. CDR3 nucleotides: TGTGCCAGCAAGAAAGAGGAGACCCAGTACTTC. It codes for CASKKEETQYF.

This chain joins TRBV18 and TRBJ1-4; 9 bases fit TRBD1. Germline V gene data show CDR1 as KGHSH and CDR2 as LQKENI. The CDR3 consists of 14 residues. V shed 3 bases and J 8 bases; nucleotides not matched to a gene: 4. The CDR3, as DNA: TGTGCCAGCTCACCCGGGACAGGGTACGAAAAACTGTTTTTT. This codes for CASSPGTGYEKLFF.

This chain uses TRBV6-5 with TRBJ1-2; possibly TRBD1 for D (5 bases). V was pared by 5 bases and J by 1 base, with 17 bases between. Germline V gene data show CDR1 as MNHEY and CDR2 as SVGAGI. The CDR3 has 16 amino acids. CDR3 nucleotide sequence: TGTGCCAGCAGTCACTTGGTGTTCGGGGGTAACTATGGCTACACCTTC. Translation: CASSHLVFGGNYGYTF.

The chain carries TRBV12-3 or TRBV12-4 and TRBJ1-2; D is unresolved. Between the trimmed V and J ends, which lost 7 bases and 0 bases, there was a span of 15 bases. This CDR3 has 15 residues. The chain's CDR3 is CASNAGSQPNYGYTF. Here the CDR3 DNA reads TGTGCCAGCAATGCAGGATCCCAGCCTAACTATGGCTACACCTTC.

The chain links TRBV6-5 to TRBJ2-1; D may be TRBD2 (5 bases). The CDR3 totals 12 residues. From germline, CDR1 is MNHEY and CDR2 SVGAGI. V shed 8 bases and J shed 5 bases, with 10 bases lying between them. CDR3 sequence (DNA): TGTGCCAGCGGCGGGTACAACAATGAGCAGTTCTTC. It specifies CASGGYNNEQFF.

CDR3 in amino acids: CASSSPGPGRVEIYGYTF. Here the CDR3 DNA reads TGTGCCAGCAGTTCCCCCGGCCCAGGGAGGGTCGAGATCTATGGCTACACCTTC. The chain links TRBV12-3 or TRBV12-4 to TRBJ1-2; a possible D gene is TRBD1 (5 bases). Deletions cut 4 bases from V and 4 bases from J, with 25 bases between. There are 18 residues in the CDR3.

The chain combines TRBV30 with TRBJ1-5; D is uncertain. CDR3 length equals 14 residues. Trimming stripped 4 bases from V and 4 bases from J, with 14 bases between. CDR1 and CDR2 (germline): GTSNPN, SVGIG (reference sequence). CDR3 nucleotides: TGTGCCTGGACCCCCCCCGGAGGGAATCAGCCCCAGCATTTT. Translated: CAWTPPGGNQPQHF.

This clonotype was detected only a few times. This chain links TRBV3-1 with TRBJ1-1; D is undetermined. The CDR3 sequence is 14 residues long. V was clipped by 0 bases and J by 1 base, with 6 bases between them. The germline V gene has CDR1 LGHDT and CDR2 YNNKEL (reference sequence). The DNA for the CDR3 is TGTGCCAGCAGCCAAGATTCGGGGAACACTGAAGCTTTCTTT. Its translation is CASSQDSGNTEAFF. Combining the CDR3 with reference TRBV3-1 and TRBJ1-1 gives the whole variable domain DTAVSQTPKYLVTQMGNDKSIKCEQNLGHDTMYWYKQDSKKFLKIMFSYNNKELIINETVPNRFSPKSPDKAHLNLHINSLELGDSAVYFCASSQDSGNTEAFFGQGTRLTVV.

This clonotype has only one observation. An end of the junction differs from the germline gene, which may be a read error. This chain connects TRBV6-2 or TRBV6-3 to TRBJ2-2, with D uncertain. The germline gives CDR1 MNHEY, CDR2 SVGEGT. CDR3 length: 16 amino acids. The CDR3 reads CASSYSLNRGTGELFF. The DNA for the CDR3 is TGTGCCAGCAGCTACTCTTTAAACAGAGGTACCGGGGAGCTGTTTTTT.

V is TRBV6-1 and J is TRBJ1-6; D is uncertain. The CDR3 loop spans 14 amino acids. Deletions cut 0 bases from V and 12 bases from J, with 12 bases between. Germline CDR1 and CDR2: MNHNS and SASEGT. DNA for the CDR3: TGTGCCAGCAGTGAAGCCTGGAAGGGCGGACCCCTCCACTTT. Translating it yields CASSEAWKGGPLHF.

The chain couples TRBV20-1 to TRBJ1-1, with a possible D match to TRBD1 (5 bases). Germline V gives CDR1 DFQATT, CDR2 SNEGSKA (reference sequence). Trimming took off 6 bases at V and 1 base at J, with 12 bases between the two ends. CDR3 size: 13 residues. This chain's CDR3 is CSARDLKNTEAFF. The CDR3 DNA is TGCAGTGCCCGGGACCTAAAGAACACTGAAGCTTTCTTT.

This clonotype was seen more than once but under ten times. The genes are TRBV6-2 or TRBV6-3 and TRBJ1-1, with unresolved D. This CDR3 spans 13 amino acids. Germline V gene data show CDR1 as MNHEY and CDR2 as SVGEGT. The V end was cut by 2 bases, the J end by 0 bases, with 4 bases between. The DNA of the CDR3 is TGTGCCAGCAGTTACAGCCTGAACACTGAAGCTTTCTTT. Protein product: CASSYSLNTEAFF.

The sample holds a few counts of this clonotype. The chain uses TRBV4-3 and TRBJ1-2; D call uncertain. Germline loops: CDR1 LGHNA, CDR2 YSLEER. This CDR3 has 14 residues. The V gene lost 3 bases and the J gene lost 4 bases, with 12 bases spanning the gap. CDR3 DNA sequence: TGCGCCAGCAGCCACCCCGGGAGACGCTATGGCTACACCTTC. Its protein is CASSHPGRRYGYTF.

CDR3 sequence (DNA): TGCAGTGCTAGCCCCGTCCTGGGCTATGGCTACACCTTC. Translation: CSASPVLGYGYTF. The J gene is TRBJ1-2, the V gene TRBV20-1; the D is unclear. The V end lost 3 bases, the J end lost 4 bases, and 12 bases lay between the germline ends. Germline assignment: CDR1 DFQATT and CDR2 SNEGSKA (reference sequence). The CDR3 contains 13 residues.

This clonotype occurred once. The CDR3 here is CASSLRSGSDGYTF. The DNA of the CDR3 is TGTGCCAGCAGTTTAAGATCTGGGTCCGATGGCTACACCTTC. This chain joins TRBV12-3 or TRBV12-4 and TRBJ1-2; D is uncertain. With 2 bases removed from V and 6 bases from J, the gap between germline ends came to 13 bases. This CDR3 spans 14 amino acids.

The genes are TRBV4-1 and TRBJ1-2; D may be TRBD1 (6 bases). The CDR3 is 14 residues long. Deletions cut 4 bases from V and 4 bases from J, with 13 bases between. CDR1 is MGHRA and CDR2 is YSYEKL in the germline V gene. In DNA form, the CDR3 reads TGCGCCAGCAGCCGCGGACAGTCCCCCTATGGCTACACCTTC. This gives the protein CASSRGQSPYGYTF.

The V call is TRBV10-3, the J call TRBJ1-5, with 11 bases lining up with TRBD1. Trimming at V came to 6 bases and at J to 4 bases, leaving 8 bases not matched to a gene. CDR3 length: 16 residues. Germline CDR1 is ENHRY and CDR2 is SYGVKD. The CDR3 DNA reads as TGTGCCATCAGAGGAGGTGGGACAGGGGGGAATCAGCCCCAGCATTTT. Translation gives CAIRGGGTGGNQPQHF.

This clonotype was counted between two and nine times. The genes are TRBV9 and TRBJ1-1; the D gene is possibly TRBD1 (5 bases). The germline V gene encodes CDR1 SGDLS and CDR2 YYNGEE. The CDR3 sequence is 16 residues long. V was cut by 1 base and J by 5 bases, with 18 bases left in between. The CDR3 bases are TGTGCCAGCAGCGTATCGGGCAGGGCGGGAGAAACTGAAGCTTTCTTT. As protein: CASSVSGRAGETEAFF.

The chain has TRBV7-3 and TRBJ1-1; D unclear. This CDR3 has 13 residues. The V gene lost 1 base and the J gene lost 5 bases, with 8 bases spanning the gap. Germline V CDR1 and CDR2: SGHTA, FQGTGA. CDR3 region: CASSLRGRTEAFF. CDR3 nucleotide sequence: TGTGCCAGCAGCTTAAGAGGTCGGACTGAAGCTTTCTTT.

V gene TRBV27 combines with J gene TRBJ2-2; D ambiguous. The CDR3 is 13 residues long. V was pared by 3 bases and J by 3 bases, with 5 bases between. Germline V lookup: CDR1 MNHEY, CDR2 SMNVEV (reference sequence). This CDR3 is CASSFKYTGELFF. The CDR3 nucleotides read TGTGCCAGCAGTTTCAAGTACACCGGGGAGCTGTTTTTT.

This clonotype was observed a few times. This sequence joins TRBV12-3 or TRBV12-4 and TRBJ1-1; D not resolved. CDR3 length: 13 amino acids. V was pared by 5 bases and J by 0 bases, with 7 bases between. The CDR3 sequence is CASSRLLNTEAFF. In DNA form, the CDR3 reads TGTGCCAGCAGTCGTCTTTTGAACACTGAAGCTTTCTTT.

The chain combines TRBV12-3 or TRBV12-4 with TRBJ1-5; a weak D match, TRBD1 (5 bases). The CDR3 runs to 13 residues. V was cut by 5 bases and J by 3 bases, with 8 bases left in between. The CDR3 loop is CASSDSFNQPQHF. The CDR3 DNA reads TGTGCCAGCAGTGACAGTTTCAATCAGCCCCAGCATTTT.

This clonotype was observed at least ten times. This chain connects TRBV19 to TRBJ1-5, with D unclear. CDR1 and CDR2 from the germline V gene are LNHDA and SQIVND (reference sequence). The V and J ends lost 8 bases and 9 bases respectively, with 23 bases between them. This CDR3 spans 15 amino acids. CDR3 sequence (DNA): TGTGCCAGTTCGATTCTCTTGGCCAACTCAGGGCCCCAGCATTTT. Amino acid sequence: CASSILLANSGPQHF.

This clonotype was found a few times. The chain employs TRBV6-5 and TRBJ1-6; the D is unclear. Trimming took 2 bases from V and 5 from J, leaving 4 bases between them. Germline V gene data show CDR1 as MNHEY and CDR2 as SVGAGI. The CDR3 length is 13 residues. Written as DNA, the CDR3 is TGTGCCAGCAGTTACAGCAATAATTCACCCCTCCACTTT. Translating it yields CASSYSNNSPLHF.